What follows are 24 T cell receptor beta chains derived from one specimen sequenced in a study of OX40 agonist ivuxolimab in advanced cancers. Using immunoSEQ multiplex PCR, the repertoire was profiled, and TCRdb retains in-frame clones only, with some absent. The table has 23,000 or so clones, roughly 86% seen once; the top ten hold roughly 30%. The source was CD4+ or CD8+ T cells sorted from blood, collected in a trial of the OX40 agonist ivuxolimab. The receptor source for this set is an adult with an advanced solid tumor such as melanoma, head and neck, liver or kidney cancer.

The rearrangement joins TRBV19 to TRBJ1-2; maybe TRBD1 (5 bases). Trimming took 6 bases from V and 2 from J, leaving 10 bases between them. This CDR3 contains 13 residues. Germline V CDR1 and CDR2: LNHDA, SQIVND (reference sequence). CDR3 coding DNA: TGTGCCAGTAGAGAAGCAGGGAACTATGGCTACACCTTC. Protein: CASREAGNYGYTF.

Comments on this clone: Germline is not matched at one junction end, which may reflect a read error. This sequence joins TRBV7-7 and TRBJ2-7; no clear D. The CDR3 is made up of 14 amino acids. CDR1 is SSHAT and CDR2 is FNYEAQ in the germline V gene (reference sequence). In DNA, the CDR3 is TGTGCTAGCAGCCCATCCCCGAGCTCCTACGAGCAGTACTTC. The encoded protein is CASSPSPSSYEQYF.

This chain uses TRBV4-1 with TRBJ1-2; TRBD1 aligns across 7 bases. This CDR3 spans 17 amino acids. V dropped 1 base and J dropped 2; count of bases not matched to a gene: 10. Germline V gene sequence: CDR1 MGHRA, CDR2 YSYEKL. CDR3 region: CASSQAVTGVGNYGYTF. The CDR3, as DNA: TGCGCCAGCAGCCAAGCCGTCACAGGGGTAGGCAACTATGGCTACACCTTC.

This chain links TRBV15 with TRBJ1-1, with 7 bases that match TRBD1. Trimming at V came to 9 bases and at J to 0 bases, leaving 4 bases not matched to a gene. Germline CDR1 reads LNHNV; CDR2 reads YYDKDF (reference sequence). The CDR3 is 13 amino acids. Here the CDR3 DNA reads TGTGCCACAGGGACAGCTCTGAACACTGAAGCTTTCTTT. This gives the protein CATGTALNTEAFF.

This clone showed up many times. The chain combines TRBV4-2 with TRBJ1-6, with D perhaps TRBD1 (6 bases). Trimming left V 8 bases short and J 6 bases short, with 26 bases between. This CDR3 is 18 amino acids long. The germline CDR1 and CDR2 sequences are LGHNA and YNFKEQ. This CDR3 is CASAPGTPRGNGNSPLHF. DNA for the CDR3: TGTGCCAGCGCCCCCGGGACACCAAGAGGGAATGGTAATTCACCCCTCCACTTT.

The V gene is TRBV27, the J gene TRBJ2-3, with D possibly being TRBD2 (6 bases). V was pared by 5 bases and J by 3 bases, with 15 bases between. Germline CDR1 and CDR2: MNHEY and SMNVEV (reference sequence). The CDR3 spans 15 residues. CDR3 region: CASSTQLADTDTQYF. The DNA for the CDR3 is TGTGCCAGCAGTACCCAACTAGCAGATACAGATACGCAGTATTTT.

The chain is built from TRBV2 and TRBJ1-1, with D uncertain. Germline values: CDR1 SNHLY, CDR2 FYNNEI. This CDR3 is built from 13 residues. The V end was cut by 4 bases, the J end by 2 bases, with 8 bases between. The CDR3 region is CASSVAGNTEAFF. CDR3 DNA: TGTGCCAGCAGTGTGGCGGGAAACACTGAAGCTTTCTTT.

J is TRBJ2-5 and V is TRBV6-1; the D gene is possibly TRBD2 (6 bases). Per germline, CDR1 MNHNS and CDR2 SASEGT. The CDR3 totals 15 residues. Trimming stripped 3 bases from V and 5 bases from J, with 16 bases between. The chain's CDR3 is CASSDATGTGETQYF. The CDR3 bases are TGTGCCAGCAGTGACGCGACGGGGACTGGGGAGACCCAGTACTTC.

The chain couples TRBV5-8 to TRBJ1-1; perhaps TRBD1 as D (6 bases). V was clipped by 3 bases and J by 0 bases, with 9 bases between them. The CDR3 is 14 amino acids. The germline gives CDR1 SGHTS, CDR2 YDEGEE. CDR3 coding DNA: TGTGCCAGCAGCTGGACAGTAATGAACACTGAAGCTTTCTTT. It translates to CASSWTVMNTEAFF. The full variable domain, rest sourced from reference TRBV5-8 and TRBJ1-1, is EAGVTQSPTHLIKTRGQQATLRCSPISGHTSVYWYQQALGLGLQFLLWYDEGEERNRGNFPPRFSGRQFPNYSSELNVNALELEDSALYLCASSWTVMNTEAFFGQGTRLTVV.

V gene TRBV6-6 combines with J gene TRBJ2-7; D tentatively fits TRBD1 or TRBD2 (5 bases each). Looked up from germline, CDR1 is MNHNY and CDR2 is SVGAGI (reference sequence). The V end lost 6 bases, the J end lost 7 bases, and 16 bases lay between the germline ends. The CDR3 is 13 residues long. The CDR3 is CASSIGAGREQYF. In DNA, the CDR3 is TGTGCCAGCAGCATCGGGGCAGGGAGAGAGCAGTACTTC.

The J gene is TRBJ1-4, the V gene TRBV2; TRBD1 matches 8 bases. The CDR3 is 15 residues long. Germline values: CDR1 SNHLY, CDR2 FYNNEI. V gave up 3 bases and J gave up 8 bases; unmatched junction bases: 8. The CDR3 DNA reads TGTGCCAGCAGTGACCCGGACAGGGCCCAGGAAAAACTGTTTTTT. The encoded protein is CASSDPDRAQEKLFF.

J is TRBJ2-1 and V is TRBV15, with D tentatively TRBD2 (6 bases). The CDR3 is made up of 14 amino acids. V gave up 2 bases and J gave up 9 bases, with 14 bases separating them. The germline gives CDR1 LNHNV, CDR2 YYDKDF (reference sequence). CDR3 protein: CATSRRRDLGEQFF. The DNA of the CDR3 is TGTGCCACCAGCAGAAGGAGGGACTTAGGTGAGCAGTTCTTC.

The genes are TRBV7-9 and TRBJ1-1; no clear D. CDR1 and CDR2 from the germline V gene are SEHNR and FQNEAQ (reference sequence). V lost 0 bases, J lost 1 base, and 6 bases lay in between. The CDR3 totals 14 residues. The CDR3 sequence is CASSLAGGNTEAFF. The DNA of the CDR3 is TGTGCCAGCAGCTTAGCGGGCGGGAACACTGAAGCTTTCTTT.

The chain has TRBV4-1 and TRBJ2-1, with TRBD2 matching over 8 bases. J was trimmed by 7 bases and V by 0 bases; bases with no gene match: 11. The CDR3 has 17 residues. CDR1 and CDR2 (germline): MGHRA, YSYEKL. This CDR3 reads CASSQDPAGGIWNEQFF. The CDR3 DNA is TGCGCCAGCAGCCAAGATCCCGCGGGGGGCATTTGGAATGAGCAGTTCTTC.

J is TRBJ2-7 and V is TRBV11-2; 7 positions match TRBD1. V was clipped by 3 bases and J by 2 bases; unmatched bases: 4. Germline V CDR1 and CDR2: SGHAT, FQNNGV. The CDR3 extends over 14 amino acids. CDR3 DNA sequence: TGTGCCAGCAGCTTCAGGCAGGGGGCCTACGAGCAGTACTTC. Its translation: CASSFRQGAYEQYF.

V gene TRBV7-9 combines with J gene TRBJ2-7, with a possible D match to TRBD2 (6 bases). CDR1 and CDR2 from the germline V gene are SEHNR and FQNEAQ (reference sequence). The V gene lost 6 bases and the J gene lost 5 bases, with 14 bases spanning the gap. This CDR3 spans 13 amino acids. In DNA form, the CDR3 reads TGTGCCAGCAGTTTACCCCCGGGAGACGAGCAGTACTTC. Its protein product is CASSLPPGDEQYF.

The chain links TRBV28 to TRBJ1-1, with D perhaps matching TRBD1 (6 bases). This CDR3 has 13 residues. Germline V gene lookup returns CDR1 MDHEN and CDR2 SYDVKM. Trimming removed 6 bases from V and 1 base from J, with 9 bases in between. CDR3 coding DNA: TGTGCCAGCAGACAGGGCGGGAACACTGAAGCTTTCTTT. It codes for CASRQGGNTEAFF.

The chain employs TRBV9 and TRBJ2-5, with 7 positions matching TRBD1. Germline CDR1 SGDLS, CDR2 YYNGEE. V lost 4 bases, J lost 5 bases, and 11 bases stayed unmatched. The CDR3 consists of 15 residues. The CDR3 nucleotides read TGTGCCAGCAGCAGATGGGACAGTTTGAAGGAGACCCAGTACTTC. It yields the protein CASSRWDSLKETQYF.

This clone was counted once. The CDR3 DNA reads TGTGCCAGCAGCCCCGGGACGGCCTTCTCCTACAATGAGCAGTTCTTC. It specifies CASSPGTAFSYNEQFF. The chain combines TRBV11-2 with TRBJ2-1; D possibly uses TRBD1 or TRBD2 (5 bases each). Germline V gene sequence: CDR1 SGHAT, CDR2 FQNNGV. The CDR3 is 16 amino acids. Trimming removed 5 bases from V and 0 bases from J, with 14 bases in between.

For the CDR3, the DNA is TGTGCCAGCAGACTGGGGAACAACGAGCAGTACTTC. It yields the protein CASRLGNNEQYF. This chain uses TRBV2 with TRBJ2-7, with D unclear. The germline V gene has CDR1 SNHLY and CDR2 FYNNEI. V shed 6 bases and J shed 5 bases, with 11 bases lying between them. This CDR3 contains 12 residues.

The chain carries TRBV13 and TRBJ1-1, with 7 bases fitting TRBD1. CDR1 is PRHDT and CDR2 is FYEKMQ in the germline V gene (reference sequence). The CDR3 length is 15 residues. The ends lost 5 bases at V and 1 base at J; junction bases unmatched: 7. The DNA for the CDR3 is TGTGCCAGCAGCCTAAGACAGGGAGAGAACACTGAAGCTTTCTTT. Translation gives CASSLRQGENTEAFF.

For the CDR3, the DNA is TGTGCCAGCAGTTACTCGACTGCAGATACGCAGTATTTT. Protein sequence: CASSYSTADTQYF. This chain uses TRBV6-6 with TRBJ2-3; D gene uncertain. CDR1 and CDR2 from the germline V gene are MNHNY and SVGAGI (reference sequence). The CDR3 is 13 residues long. V was cut by 0 bases and J by 4 bases, with 5 bases left in between.

The rearrangement joins TRBV5-6 to TRBJ2-7; unclear D gene. Germline CDR1 and CDR2: SGHDT and YYEEEE. The germline V and J ends were trimmed by 0 bases and 12 bases, with 16 bases remaining between them. There are 13 residues in the CDR3. CDR3 sequence: CASSLGVPESTYF. The CDR3 bases are TGTGCCAGCAGCTTGGGCGTCCCGGAGAGCACGTACTTC.

The CDR3 DNA reads as TGTGCCAGCAGCTTGGGGAGGGGGTACACTGAAGCTTTCTTT. Its protein product is CASSLGRGYTEAFF. The rearrangement links TRBV5-6 to TRBJ1-1; maybe TRBD1 (6 bases). Germline V gene lookup returns CDR1 SGHDT and CDR2 YYEEEE. Trimming removed 0 bases from V and 3 bases from J, with 9 bases in between. The CDR3 extends over 14 amino acids. The entire variable domain, with the rest obtained from reference TRBV5-6 and TRBJ1-1, is as follows: DAGVTQSPTHLIKTRGQQVTLRCSPKSGHDTVSWYQQALGQGPQFIFQYYEEEERQRGNFPDRFSGHQFPNYSSELNVNALLLGDSALYLCASSLGRGYTEAFFGQGTRLTVV.